This TCR beta chain was recorded in a study of blood T cell repertoires in COVID-19. Trimming took 4 bases from V and 2 from J; bases not matched to a gene: 10. Germline assignment: CDR1 SGHKS and CDR2 YYEKEE (reference sequence). This CDR3 region has 16 residues. Authors' analysis steps: Estimation of nucleated cell counts was performed using reference gene primer amplification. Profiled with immunoSEQ multiplex PCR; TCRdb holds only in-frame clones, not every one. V and J calls and clone size are as listed in that table; D and trimming were resolved from the DNA. The data contain over 150,000 clones, around 85% of them singletons.

The sequenced sample consisted of peripheral blood. This TCR came from a man aged 25-40 years with acute or convalescent COVID-19. The chain couples TRBV5-5 to TRBJ2-5; TRBD1 matches 8 bases. The CDR3 nucleotides are TGTGCCAGCAGCCAACGGACAGGGTGGGGGCAAGAGACCCAGTACTTC. Protein product: CASSQRTGWGQETQYF.